These 31 T cell receptor beta chains originate from one sample sequenced in a study of shared clonotypes between healthy human individuals. Profiled with immunoSEQ multiplex PCR; TCRdb holds only in-frame clones, not every one. The sample shows some 2.3 million clones, 85% to 95% of them seen only once. Sequences were obtained from naive CD4+ T cells from PBMCs. Described subset: CD45RA+ positively selected. The receptors were sampled from a man aged 18 to 30 in good health. Some clones in this sample may be carry-over from other donors' samples.

The chain links TRBV7-2 to TRBJ2-3, with D maybe TRBD1 (5 bases). The CDR3 totals 13 residues. Trimming took off 5 bases at V and 6 bases at J, with 12 bases between the two ends. Germline-derived CDR1 and CDR2 are SGHTA and FQGNSA. The CDR3 DNA reads TGTGCCAGCAGCCTCAGACAGTCTGATACGCAGTATTTT. Translation: CASSLRQSDTQYF.

The chain couples TRBV19 to TRBJ1-5; the D gene is possibly TRBD1 (5 bases). The CDR3 contains 17 residues. Looked up from germline, CDR1 is LNHDA and CDR2 is SQIVND (reference sequence). Deletions cut 3 bases from V and 3 bases from J, with 18 bases between. CDR3 DNA: TGTGCCAGTAGTATTATTGGGGCAAGGGCGGACAATCAGCCCCAGCATTTT. It translates to CASSIIGARADNQPQHF.

The chain carries TRBV19 and TRBJ2-3; TRBD2 might be the D (5 bases). Germline V gives CDR1 LNHDA, CDR2 SQIVND (reference sequence). The CDR3 has 11 amino acids. Trimming left V 5 bases short and J 7 bases short, with 7 bases between. The CDR3 protein is CASSGGNTQYF. CDR3 DNA: TGTGCCAGTAGTGGAGGAAATACGCAGTATTTT. The full variable domain, completed using reference TRBV19 and TRBJ2-3, is DGGITQSPKYLFRKEGQNVTLSCEQNLNHDAMYWYRQDPGQGLRLIYYSQIVNDFQKGDIAEGYSVSREKKESFPLTVTSAQKNPTAFYLCASSGGNTQYFGPGTRLTVL.

The chain employs TRBV16 and TRBJ2-7, with TRBD1 as a possible D gene (5 bases). Trimming stripped 0 bases from V and 7 bases from J, with 13 bases between. The CDR3 is made up of 14 amino acids. Germline CDR1 is KGHSY and CDR2 is FQNENV. CDR3 bases: TGTGCCAGCAGCCAATCTAATGCAGGGTGGGAGCAGTACTTC. Residues: CASSQSNAGWEQYF.

The chain uses TRBV10-3 and TRBJ2-1; 7 bases map to TRBD2. The CDR3 loop spans 15 amino acids. J was trimmed by 8 bases and V by 8 bases; bases with no gene match: 15. Germline CDR1 ENHRY, CDR2 SYGVKD. The chain's CDR3 is CAISGGRAAGDEQFF. The CDR3 coding sequence is TGTGCCATCTCCGGAGGGAGGGCTGCGGGAGATGAGCAGTTCTTC.

As for this clone: Additional DNA sequences in this sample encode the identical CDR3. V and J are TRBV5-1 and TRBJ2-2; the D is unclear. Germline CDR1 and CDR2: SGHRS and YFSETQ. This CDR3 is 14 amino acids long. V shed 1 base and J shed 2 bases, with 6 bases lying between them. CDR3 sequence reads: CASSLLGNTGELFF. The CDR3 bases are TGCGCCAGCAGCTTGTTGGGAAACACCGGGGAGCTGTTTTTT.

V usage is TRBV5-8 and J usage is TRBJ2-4; D unresolved. The CDR3 has 14 residues. CDR1 and CDR2 (germline): SGHTS, YDEGEE. The ends were cut back, 2 bases at V and 0 bases at J, with 6 bases in the middle. The CDR3 here is CASSFPPAKNIQYF. The DNA for the CDR3 is TGTGCCAGCAGCTTCCCCCCAGCCAAAAACATTCAGTACTTC.

This sequence joins TRBV18 and TRBJ2-7; 15 bases are a match to TRBD2. The CDR3 has 16 residues. The V gene end was trimmed by 1 base and the J gene end by 5 bases; junction bases not matched to a gene: 3. CDR1 is KGHSH, CDR2 LQKENI, per germline. Written as DNA, the CDR3 is TGTGCCAGCTCACCACTAGGACTAGCGGGAGGGGACGAGCAGTACTTC. Translated, it gives CASSPLGLAGGDEQYF. The full variable domain, in which reference TRBV18 and TRBJ2-7 provide the parts outside the CDR3, is NAGVMQNPRHLVRRRGQEARLRCSPMKGHSHVYWYRQLPEEGLKFMVYLQKENIIDESGMPKERFSAEFPKEGPSILRIQQVVRGDSAAYFCASSPLGLAGGDEQYFGPGTRLTVT.

The CDR3, as DNA: TGTGCCATCGGGAGGGCCACCGGGGAGCTGTTTTTT. Translated: CAIGRATGELFF. The gene calls are TRBV10-3 and TRBJ2-2; 7 bases match TRBD2. This CDR3 has 12 residues. Germline CDR1 is ENHRY and CDR2 is SYGVKD. The J segment lost 4 bases and the V segment lost 8 bases, leaving 1 base of the junction unmatched.

This clone was recorded once. The V call is TRBV5-4, the J call TRBJ2-3, with 11 nucleotides matching TRBD2. Germline V CDR1 and CDR2: SGHNT, YYREEE (reference sequence). CDR3 size: 14 residues. V lost 5 bases to trimming and J lost 6 bases; unmatched junction nucleotides: 5. The CDR3 bases are TGTGCCAGCAGAAGCACTAGCGGGAGTGATACGCAGTATTTT. Its protein product is CASRSTSGSDTQYF.

The J gene is TRBJ1-1, the V gene TRBV27; no definite D call. CDR3 length: 10 residues. Germline assignment: CDR1 MNHEY and CDR2 SMNVEV (reference sequence). Trimming took 6 bases from V and 7 from J, leaving 6 bases between them. The DNA for the CDR3 is TGTGCCAGCAGGAGATATGAAGCTTTCTTT. Its protein product is CASRRYEAFF.

The CDR3 loop is CASSLAGTGGKGNQPQHF. The CDR3 DNA is TGTGCCAGCAGCTTAGCCGGGACAGGGGGCAAGGGCAATCAGCCCCAGCATTTT. V usage is TRBV7-2 and J usage is TRBJ1-5; 12 positions agree with TRBD1. Germline-derived CDR1 and CDR2 are SGHTA and FQGNSA. The CDR3 length is 18 residues. J gave up 2 bases and V 0 bases, and 5 bases lay outside the gene matches.

This sequence joins TRBV5-1 and TRBJ2-1, with 7 bases fitting TRBD2. Germline V gene data show CDR1 as SGHRS and CDR2 as YFSETQ. The V gene end was trimmed by 0 bases and the J gene end by 5 bases; junction bases not matched to a gene: 17. CDR3 size: 19 residues. The CDR3, as DNA: TGCGCCAGCAGCTTGGCCGCTAGCGGAGTCCGGGGTAGCCACAATGAGCAGTTCTTC. Its translation is CASSLAASGVRGSHNEQFF.

The rearrangement uses TRBV15 and TRBJ2-5, with D possibly matching TRBD1 (6 bases). The germline V and J ends were trimmed by 4 bases and 1 base, with 13 bases remaining between them. Germline V gene data show CDR1 as LNHNV and CDR2 as YYDKDF (reference sequence). The CDR3 loop spans 15 amino acids. CDR3 sequence: CATSKHQGIQETQYF. CDR3 nucleotides: TGTGCCACCAGCAAGCATCAGGGGATCCAAGAGACCCAGTACTTC.

This rearrangement joins TRBV29-1 to TRBJ2-5, with D perhaps matching TRBD2 (5 bases). V lost 2 bases and J 5 bases, leaving 15 bases between the germline ends. Germline-derived CDR1 and CDR2 are SQVTM and ANQGSEA. CDR3 length: 14 amino acids. CDR3 amino acids: CSVERRLSRETQYF. DNA of the CDR3: TGCAGCGTTGAAAGGAGGCTCTCTCGGGAGACCCAGTACTTC.

The rearrangement links TRBV19 to TRBJ1-4, with a tentative D call TRBD1 (6 bases). The V gene's germline CDR1 is LNHDA and CDR2 SQIVND (reference sequence). This CDR3 is 14 amino acids long. V was pared by 3 bases and J by 8 bases, with 13 bases between. CDR3 nucleotide sequence: TGTGCCAGTAGTATGGGGGCGCGTCCCGAAAAACTGTTTTTT. It translates to CASSMGARPEKLFF.

In nucleotides, the CDR3 is TGTGCCAGCAGAGTTAACTATGGCTACACCTTC. It specifies CASRVNYGYTF. The chain has TRBV2 and TRBJ1-2; D gene ambiguous. Trimming pared 6 bases from V and 1 base from J, leaving 3 bases between. The CDR3 sequence is 11 residues long. Per the germline V gene, CDR1 is SNHLY and CDR2 is FYNNEI.

The V call is TRBV28, the J call TRBJ2-2, with 7 bases aligning to TRBD1. CDR1 MDHEN and CDR2 SYDVKM come from the germline V gene. This CDR3 comprises 16 residues. V lost 7 bases to trimming and J lost 7 bases; unmatched junction nucleotides: 15. The CDR3 coding sequence is TGTGCCAGCACCCTACTCACGAGGGGGCGTAGCGGGGAGCTGTTTTTT. Amino acids: CASTLLTRGRSGELFF.

The chain links TRBV5-6 to TRBJ2-3; either TRBD1 or TRBD2 may supply D (6 bases each). The CDR3 loop spans 17 amino acids. With 4 bases removed from V and 0 bases from J, the gap between germline ends came to 18 bases. CDR1 and CDR2 (germline): SGHDT, YYEEEE. The CDR3 coding sequence is TGTGCCAGCAGCCCCGTGGGGGGACACACTAGCACAGATACGCAGTATTTT. This encodes CASSPVGGHTSTDTQYF.

This chain joins TRBV6-1 and TRBJ2-5; D might be TRBD2 (6 bases). V was trimmed by 7 bases and J by 2 bases, leaving 17 bases between them. The CDR3 covers 15 residues. Germline V gives CDR1 MNHNS, CDR2 SASEGT. The CDR3 sequence is CASTRRGRQQETQYF. DNA of the CDR3: TGTGCCAGCACACGGAGGGGTCGGCAACAAGAGACCCAGTACTTC.

V is TRBV5-6 and J is TRBJ2-2, with D perhaps matching TRBD2 (5 bases). V lost 0 bases and J 0 bases, leaving 9 bases between the germline ends. This CDR3 is built from 16 residues. The V gene's germline CDR1 is SGHDT and CDR2 YYEEEE. CDR3 DNA: TGTGCCAGCAGCTTGGTCAGCGGCTCGAACACCGGGGAGCTGTTTTTT. Its translation is CASSLVSGSNTGELFF.

In nucleotides, the CDR3 is TGTGCCAGCAGTCCCACTACTACAGGGGGGGGCTATGGCTACACCTTC. Translation gives CASSPTTTGGGYGYTF. The chain couples TRBV27 to TRBJ1-2; TRBD1 matches at 8 bases. V trimming: 5 bases; J trimming: 4 bases; junction bases outside the gene matches: 12. This CDR3 comprises 16 residues. CDR1 MNHEY and CDR2 SMNVEV come from the germline V gene (reference sequence).

The J gene is TRBJ1-5, the V gene TRBV28; possible D gene TRBD1, 6 bases. Trimming removed 6 bases from V and 0 bases from J, with 12 bases in between. Germline CDR1 is MDHEN and CDR2 is SYDVKM. The CDR3 totals 15 residues. This CDR3 reads CASRGGGSSNQPQHF. The DNA for the CDR3 is TGTGCCAGCAGGGGGGGCGGTAGTAGCAATCAGCCCCAGCATTTT.

The V call is TRBV28, the J call TRBJ1-2, with D unresolved. The CDR3 is 14 residues long. V gave up 3 bases and J gave up 5 bases, with 13 bases separating them. Germline V lookup: CDR1 MDHEN, CDR2 SYDVKM. Written as DNA, the CDR3 is TGTGCCAGCAGTTTTTTGACAAGCAGTTATGGCTACACCTTC. Translation gives CASSFLTSSYGYTF.

The V call is TRBV7-9, the J call TRBJ2-3; D may be TRBD2 (6 bases). The CDR3 length is 15 residues. Trimming left V 6 bases short and J 3 bases short, with 16 bases between. Germline V gene lookup returns CDR1 SEHNR and CDR2 FQNEAQ (reference sequence). CDR3 in amino acids: CASRQRRVGTDTQYF. DNA for the CDR3: TGTGCCAGCAGGCAAAGGAGGGTTGGTACAGATACGCAGTATTTT.

The chain joins TRBV9 to TRBJ2-1; 10 positions match TRBD1. CDR3 length: 15 residues. Germline values: CDR1 SGDLS, CDR2 YYNGEE. J was trimmed by 6 bases and V by 3 bases; bases with no gene match: 6. The CDR3 protein is CASSEDRGRFNEQFF. The DNA of the CDR3 is TGTGCCAGCAGCGAAGACAGGGGGCGATTCAATGAGCAGTTCTTC.

This clone was observed a single time. The chain combines TRBV5-6 with TRBJ2-7; D tentatively fits TRBD1 or TRBD2 (6 bases each). The CDR3 contains 15 residues. The V end lost 5 bases, the J end lost 1 base, and 16 bases lay between the germline ends. From germline, CDR1 is SGHDT and CDR2 YYEEEE. CDR3 sequence (DNA): TGTGCCAGCAGTTCTCTCGGGGGCCGATCCTACGAGCAGTACTTC. It specifies CASSSLGGRSYEQYF.

This chain uses TRBV9 with TRBJ2-1; D may be TRBD2 (6 bases). V was trimmed by 0 bases and J by 6 bases, leaving 10 bases between them. This CDR3 region has 14 residues. Germline V gene data show CDR1 as SGDLS and CDR2 as YYNGEE. The CDR3 spells CASSVGLDSNEQFF. CDR3 sequence (DNA): TGTGCCAGCAGCGTAGGACTAGATAGCAATGAGCAGTTCTTC.

The V call is TRBV29-1, the J call TRBJ1-2, with 7 bases matching TRBD1. Trimming removed 3 bases from V and 0 bases from J; junction bases left unmatched: 4. The CDR3 runs 14 residues. Per the germline V gene, CDR1 is SQVTM and CDR2 is ANQGSEA. This CDR3 is CSVDVTGSNYGYTF. The CDR3 DNA reads as TGCAGCGTTGACGTGACAGGGTCTAACTATGGCTACACCTTC.

V is TRBV5-4 and J is TRBJ2-1, with TRBD2 identical over 8 bases. Trimming at V came to 4 bases and at J to 1 base, leaving 4 bases not matched to a gene. This CDR3 contains 15 residues. Germline assignment: CDR1 SGHNT and CDR2 YYREEE (reference sequence). The CDR3 is CASSRGLESYNEQFF. The CDR3 region has the DNA TGTGCCAGCAGCCGGGGACTAGAATCCTACAATGAGCAGTTCTTC.

This chain connects TRBV18 to TRBJ1-4, with 8 nucleotides matching TRBD1. Germline CDR1 KGHSH, CDR2 LQKENI. V shed 3 bases and J 6 bases; nucleotides not matched to a gene: 12. CDR3 length: 17 residues. Here the CDR3 reads CASSPAAGGVLDEKLFF. CDR3 bases: TGTGCCAGCTCACCCGCGGCAGGGGGCGTCTTAGATGAAAAACTGTTTTTT.